A few counts support the clone carrying this TCR beta chain. Its cognate antigen is unknown. This entry is derived from a study of identical twins. TCRdb reanalysed the 5' RACE reads using MiXCR and keeps one entry per CDR3 protein. The table has around 250,000 distinct CDR3 sequences, around 8.3% seen once. General study findings and limits: Researchers reported weaker excess twin sharing in beta out-of-frame sequences.

The same specimen was also included in a second study, on yellow fever vaccine responses in identical twins.

Material for sequencing was CD8+ T cells sorted from blood. The receptor comes from a woman between 18 and 29 years old in good health.

The CDR3 spells CSVRGGAYEQYF. CDR3 bases: TGCAGCGTTAGGGGGGGGGCCTACGAGCAGTACTTC. The V call is TRBV29-1, the J call TRBJ2-7, with D possibly TRBD2 on 7 matching bases. The CDR3 covers 12 residues. Between the trimmed V and J ends, which lost 5 bases and 2 bases, there was a span of 10 bases. Germline CDR1 SQVTM, CDR2 ANQGSEA.